This T cell receptor (beta chain) was captured in a study of T cell responses to AZD1222 COVID-19 vaccine. Study outcomes and limitations: Among AZD1222 vaccinees, only 5 to 7 were seropositive at baseline. Clonal diversity was possibly underestimated; the donors were predominantly white British and more often female. The CD4 TCRs associated with vaccination extended across spike and predominated at 160-218 and 743-854.

The CDR3 is 14 residues long. Germline values: CDR1 MGHDK, CDR2 SYGVNS. Trimming left V 1 base short and J 3 bases short, with 9 bases between. Regarding this clone: The antigen is undetermined.

Profiling relied on immunoSEQ multiplex PCR, and the TCRdb table lists in-frame clones only, not all of them. The profile shows about 110,000 clones, about 93% of them singletons. The receptor's source is an adult in good health. The specimen comprised peripheral blood, sampled on day 0 of AZD1222 vaccination. The chain links TRBV25-1 to TRBJ1-2, with a weak D call TRBD1 (5 bases). DNA of the CDR3: TGTGCCAGCAGTGAATCAGGGCGGTACTATGGCTACACCTTC. It specifies CASSESGRYYGYTF.